This TCR beta chain comes out of a study of cytomegalovirus exposure and HLA in healthy donors. The CDR3 spans 14 residues. V lost 7 bases and J lost 9; bases outside the gene matches: 6. The germline V gene encodes CDR1 MNHNS and CDR2 SASEGT. The PCR made use of 60 Vbeta and 13 Jbeta primers. Profiled with immunoSEQ multiplex PCR; TCRdb holds only in-frame clones, not every one. The sample shows about 130,000 clones, 65% to 85% of them seen only once. The source is a woman in her 40s in good health and CMV-seronegative. The sequencing sample was made of PBMCs. V and J are TRBV6-1 and TRBJ2-1; 13 positions match TRBD2. The CDR3 sequence: CASIRLAGGTEQFF. CDR3 nucleotides: TGTGCCAGCATTCGACTAGCGGGGGGAACTGAGCAGTTCTTC.